The next 11 T cell receptor beta chains were all read from a single sample in a study of MAIT cells during Salmonella Paratyphi A infection. General observations from the study: MAIT cell TRBV usage was oligoclonal, favouring TRBV20 and TRBV6, and apparently unchanged by infection.

These receptors are not linked to any known antigen. TCRdb used MiXCR to reprocess the 5' RACE reads, holding one entry per CDR3 protein. The sample consists of around 1,000 distinct CDR3 sequences, 20% to 25% of them appearing once. Stated time point: mid-infection, around enteric fever diagnosis. Valpha7.2+ CD161+ T cells were sorted by flow cytometry as MAIT cells. The input for sequencing was MAIT cells from PBMCs, taken at the middle sampling point of the challenge study. The source is a person between 18 and 70 years old who was deliberately infected with Salmonella Paratyphi A in a paratyphoid fever challenge study.

The chain uses TRBV4-3 and TRBJ2-4; the D is unclear. CDR1 and CDR2 (germline): LGHNA, YSLEER. V lost 5 bases, J lost 6 bases, and 14 bases lay in between. The CDR3 consists of 14 residues. The DNA of the CDR3 is TGCGCCAGCAGCAAAGGAGCAGATCCAAACATTCAGTACTTC. Protein: CASSKGADPNIQYF.

This clonotype was seen a few times. The chain combines TRBV6-1 with TRBJ1-6, with D possibly TRBD1 on 5 matching bases. In germline, CDR1 is MNHNS, CDR2 SASEGT. This CDR3 region has 16 residues. V lost 4 bases to trimming and J lost 7 bases, with 17 bases between them. The CDR3 DNA sequence: TGTGCCAGCAGTGGAGGGGAGGGATCGGGGAATTCACCCCTCCACTTT. Encoded protein: CASSGGEGSGNSPLHF.

This clonotype was seen a few times. CDR3 sequence (DNA): TGTGCCAGCAGTGGTAGCGGGGGGAGCACAGATACGCAGTATTTT. Protein: CASSGSGGSTDTQYF. The genes are TRBV6-4 and TRBJ2-3; 10 bases line up with TRBD2. Looked up from germline, CDR1 is MRHNA and CDR2 is SNTAGT. The CDR3 totals 15 residues. Unmatched junction bases numbered 1, after V lost 4 bases and J lost 0 bases.

V is TRBV27 and J is TRBJ2-7, with 11 bases fitting TRBD1. This CDR3 region has 15 residues. With 3 bases clipped from V and 3 bases from J, the junction kept 4 bases outside the gene matches. CDR1 is MNHEY, CDR2 SMNVEV, per germline (reference sequence). CDR3 protein: CASSFGTGGYYEQYF. CDR3 nucleotides: TGTGCCAGCAGTTTCGGGACAGGGGGTTACTACGAGCAGTACTTC.

The chain joins TRBV6-2 or TRBV6-3 to TRBJ2-5; 13 nucleotides agree with TRBD2. The V and J ends lost 6 bases and 4 bases, in that order; junction bases with no gene match: 5. CDR3 length: 15 amino acids. The germline CDR1 and CDR2 sequences are MNHEY and SVGEGT. The CDR3, as DNA: TGTGCCAGCAGCACTAGCGGGGGGGCCTCAGAGACCCAGTACTTC. It encodes CASSTSGGASETQYF.

Only a few counts were recorded for this clonotype. The chain couples TRBV2 to TRBJ1-2; the D is unclear. This CDR3 comprises 15 residues. The germline gives CDR1 SNHLY, CDR2 FYNNEI. V was cut by 2 bases and J by 7 bases, with 17 bases left in between. The CDR3 is CASSESPHSPGGYTF. The CDR3 coding sequence is TGTGCCAGCAGTGAATCCCCTCACAGTCCTGGTGGCTACACCTTC.

This chain connects TRBV4-3 to TRBJ1-1, with D possibly matching TRBD1 (5 bases). Germline values: CDR1 LGHNA, CDR2 YSLEER. The CDR3 spans 17 residues. Trimming pared 2 bases from V and 12 bases from J, leaving 28 bases between. In DNA, the CDR3 is TGCGCCAGCAGCCAATCCCTGGGTGGGGGAGAACCTTCCTTGACTTTCTTT. Translation gives CASSQSLGGGEPSLTFF.

In regard to this clonotype: As the CDR3 is not closed by the conserved phenylalanine or tryptophan, this likely results from a read error. The chain links TRBV7-8 to TRBJ1-5; D remains ambiguous. There are 16 residues in the CDR3. V was pared by 5 bases and J by 1 base, with 15 bases between. CDR1 and CDR2 from the germline V gene are SGHVS and FQNEAQ. CDR3: CASSPRVGPSNQPQHG. DNA of the CDR3: TGTGCCAGCAGCCCCCGCGTTGGTCCGAGCAATCAGCCCCAGCATGGG.

This clonotype was counted a single time. A read error may account for a junction end that differs from germline. The chain couples TRBV20-1 to TRBJ1-6; TRBD1 agrees at 8 bases. Germline CDR1 DFQATT, CDR2 SNEGSKA (reference sequence). CDR3 length equals 15 residues. The CDR3 nucleotides read TGCAGTGCTAGAGAGCCGACAGGGGATAATTCACCCCTCAACTTT. Translated, it gives CSAREPTGDNSPLNF.

This clonotype appeared a few times. The rearrangement joins TRBV10-1 to TRBJ2-2, with 7 bases fitting TRBD1. CDR1 is WNHNN, CDR2 SYGVQD, per germline (reference sequence). This CDR3 comprises 14 residues. V was clipped by 7 bases and J by 5 bases; unmatched bases: 7. The CDR3 coding sequence is TGCGCCAGCACCACCGGGACAGAAACCGGGGAGCTGTTTTTT. Protein product: CASTTGTETGELFF.

This sequence joins TRBV6-4 and TRBJ1-6; a weak D match, TRBD1 (5 bases). Trimming took off 3 bases at V and 5 bases at J, with 8 bases between the two ends. Per the germline V gene, CDR1 is MRHNA and CDR2 is SNTAGT. The CDR3 is 14 amino acids. CDR3 sequence: CASSEGADNSPLHF. The CDR3 bases are TGTGCCAGCAGTGAAGGGGCGGATAATTCACCCCTCCACTTT.